A selection of T cell receptor beta chains follows, all from one sample in a study of T cells expressing NK-cell markers. After re-calling the 5' RACE reads, TCRdb lists one entry per CDR3 protein, DNA absent. The table lists about 300,000 distinct CDR3 sequences. The sample taken for sequencing was blood T cells: a sorted CD56 or NKG2C T cell subset, CD4+ or CD8+ T cells, or bulk PBMC T cells (not recorded which). The receptors come from a woman between 18 and 75 years old in good health. The CDR3 runs from the conserved cysteine through the conserved F or W. Each record gives: V gene, J gene, CDR3 protein.

V gene: TRBV5-4; J gene: TRBJ1-1; CDR3 protein: CASSFQVGGTEAFF
V gene: TRBV7-3; J gene: TRBJ2-6; CDR3 protein: CASSSRGRNSGANVLTF
V gene: TRBV6-2/TRBV6-3; J gene: TRBJ2-6; CDR3 protein: CASSYSRTWTLTF
V gene: TRBV5-1; J gene: TRBJ1-5; CDR3 protein: CASSLGGGDQPQHF
V gene: TRBV7-2; J gene: TRBJ2-5; CDR3 protein: CASSLSVVQGRGETQYF
V gene: TRBV7-2; J gene: TRBJ1-1; CDR3 protein: CASSPNRGTTEAFF
V gene: TRBV7-2; J gene: TRBJ2-4; CDR3 protein: CASSLVGGGAGDIQYF
V gene: TRBV10-3; J gene: TRBJ1-6; CDR3 protein: CAISESKGASPLHF
V gene: TRBV20-1; J gene: TRBJ2-1; CDR3 protein: CSAPAGDWNEQFF
V gene: TRBV9; J gene: TRBJ2-3; CDR3 protein: CASSGRASGTDTQYF
V gene: TRBV4-3; J gene: TRBJ1-5; CDR3 protein: CASSQLGGQPQHF
V gene: TRBV7-2; J gene: TRBJ2-5; CDR3 protein: CASSLERGETQYF
V gene: TRBV5-1; J gene: TRBJ2-3; CDR3 protein: CASRNIGGGSTDTQYF
V gene: TRBV25-1; J gene: TRBJ1-2; CDR3 protein: CASSEQGPKSGYTF
V gene: TRBV3-1; J gene: TRBJ2-4; CDR3 protein: CASSQNSGGIQYF
V gene: TRBV12-3/TRBV12-4; J gene: TRBJ1-5; CDR3 protein: CASSWTGQPQHF
V gene: TRBV10-3; J gene: TRBJ2-6; CDR3 protein: CAISVGAGANVLTF